The rows below give T cell receptor beta chains drawn from one sample of a study of cytomegalovirus exposure and HLA in healthy donors. TCRdb's table, derived via immunoSEQ multiplex PCR, lists solely in-frame clones and lacks some. The sample contains 180,000 or so clones, roughly 79% of which appear only once. The sample was PBMCs. The receptors come from a woman under 40 in good health and CMV-seropositive. The CDR3 runs from the conserved cysteine through the conserved F or W. Each record gives: CDR3 DNA, CDR3 protein, D gene, J gene, V gene, clone size. A D gene is named only where the DNA matches it firmly. Rows give clone size only sometimes, using once, few, many, or a class for an expanded clone.

cdr3_nt: TGTGCCAGCAGCTTAGCGCTCAGGGTCGGCGAAGCTTTCTTT; cdr3_aa: CASSLALRVGEAFF; d_call: .; j_call: TRBJ1-1; v_call: TRBV7-2; clone_size: .
cdr3_nt: TGTGCCAGCAGTTACTTTAGTTCCGAGCAGTTCTTC; cdr3_aa: CASSYFSSEQFF; d_call: .; j_call: TRBJ2-1; v_call: TRBV6-6; clone_size: .
cdr3_nt: TGTGCCAGCACCCTGACAGGGGGGTTTGACACTGAAGCTTTCTTT; cdr3_aa: CASTLTGGFDTEAFF; d_call: TRBD1; j_call: TRBJ1-1; v_call: TRBV7-9; clone_size: .
cdr3_nt: TGTGCCGGCAGCCCCGTGAACACTGAAGCTTTCTTT; cdr3_aa: CAGSPVNTEAFF; d_call: .; j_call: TRBJ1-1; v_call: TRBV6-6; clone_size: .
cdr3_nt: TGTGCCAGTAGTCTCGACAGGAGCTCCTACAATGAGCAGTTCTTC; cdr3_aa: CASSLDRSSYNEQFF; d_call: .; j_call: TRBJ2-1; v_call: TRBV19; clone_size: .
cdr3_nt: TGCGCCAGCAGCTTGACGGGACGGGAGGGAGGAAACACCATATATTTT; cdr3_aa: CASSLTGREGGNTIYF; d_call: .; j_call: TRBJ1-3; v_call: TRBV5-1; clone_size: .
cdr3_nt: TGTGCCAGCACTAGTTTGGGGGGAAATGGCTACACCTTC; cdr3_aa: CASTSLGGNGYTF; d_call: .; j_call: TRBJ1-2; v_call: TRBV7-9; clone_size: .
cdr3_nt: TGCGCCAGTAAAGGATGGACAGTGAACACTGAAGCTTTCTTT; cdr3_aa: CASKGWTVNTEAFF; d_call: .; j_call: TRBJ1-1; v_call: TRBV10-2; clone_size: .
cdr3_nt: TGTGCCAGCAGTCTACTAGCGGGGGGCTCCTACGAGCAGTACTTC; cdr3_aa: CASSLLAGGSYEQYF; d_call: TRBD2; j_call: TRBJ2-7; v_call: TRBV28; clone_size: .
cdr3_nt: TGCGCCAGCAGCCAGTCGGGGGTTGAAGGCTACACCTTC; cdr3_aa: CASSQSGVEGYTF; d_call: .; j_call: TRBJ1-2; v_call: TRBV4-3; clone_size: .
cdr3_nt: TGCGCCAGCTCAAAAGGAGGTGCTTCGCGGGACAGAGATCAGCCCCAGCATTTT; cdr3_aa: CASSKGGASRDRDQPQHF; d_call: TRBD1; j_call: TRBJ1-5; v_call: TRBV23-1; clone_size: once
cdr3_nt: TGTGCCACCGAAGCCACAGATACGCAGTATTTT; cdr3_aa: CATEATDTQYF; d_call: .; j_call: TRBJ2-3; v_call: TRBV6-5; clone_size: .
cdr3_nt: TGTGCCAGTAGATCTCCGGGACAGGGGAGCAATCAGCCCCAGCATTTT; cdr3_aa: CASRSPGQGSNQPQHF; d_call: TRBD1; j_call: TRBJ1-5; v_call: TRBV19; clone_size: .
cdr3_nt: TGCGCCAGCAGCCCCCGCGGGGGGGCGCATGGCTACACCTTC; cdr3_aa: CASSPRGGAHGYTF; d_call: .; j_call: TRBJ1-2; v_call: TRBV4-3; clone_size: few
cdr3_nt: TGTGCCAGCAGCAACCGGGGGGGCGCCTACGAGCAGTACTTC; cdr3_aa: CASSNRGGAYEQYF; d_call: TRBD2; j_call: TRBJ2-7; v_call: TRBV7-2; clone_size: .
cdr3_nt: TGTGCCAGTAGTCAACACCGGGACAGTAGGAAGAATGAGCAGTTCTTC; cdr3_aa: CASSQHRDSRKNEQFF; d_call: TRBD1; j_call: TRBJ2-1; v_call: TRBV19; clone_size: .
cdr3_nt: TGCGCCAGCAGCCAAGATGGAGGAGGGGGCGGTCAGCCCCAGCATTTT; cdr3_aa: CASSQDGGGGGQPQHF; d_call: TRBD1; j_call: TRBJ1-5; v_call: TRBV4-3; clone_size: .
cdr3_nt: TGTGCCAGTAGTATGACGGGACACGGGAACACCGGGGAGCTGTTTTTT; cdr3_aa: CASSMTGHGNTGELFF; d_call: .; j_call: TRBJ2-2; v_call: TRBV19; clone_size: .
cdr3_nt: TGCAGCGCCGGGACAATAGACGTCTATGGCTACACCTTC; cdr3_aa: CSAGTIDVYGYTF; d_call: .; j_call: TRBJ1-2; v_call: TRBV29-1; clone_size: .
cdr3_nt: TGTGCCAGCAGCCGGCAGGGTAACACTGAAGCTTTCTTT; cdr3_aa: CASSRQGNTEAFF; d_call: .; j_call: TRBJ1-1; v_call: TRBV28; clone_size: .
cdr3_nt: TGTGCCAGCAGAGAACAGGGTGGGGTCACTGAAGCTTTCTTT; cdr3_aa: CASREQGGVTEAFF; d_call: .; j_call: TRBJ1-1; v_call: TRBV28; clone_size: .
cdr3_nt: TGCGCCAGCAGCTTGCAGGCTAGCGGACAGACCCAGTACTTC; cdr3_aa: CASSLQASGQTQYF; d_call: TRBD2; j_call: TRBJ2-5; v_call: TRBV5-1; clone_size: .
cdr3_nt: TGTGCCAGCAGCCTAACCCGGGGAACTGAAGCTTTCTTT; cdr3_aa: CASSLTRGTEAFF; d_call: .; j_call: TRBJ1-1; v_call: TRBV6-5; clone_size: few
cdr3_nt: TGTGCCAGTAGTATGGTCGCGGGACAGCAAGAGACCCAGTACTTC; cdr3_aa: CASSMVAGQQETQYF; d_call: .; j_call: TRBJ2-5; v_call: TRBV19; clone_size: .
cdr3_nt: TGTGCCTGGAGTGTGGGGGGTCTAATACTAGTTTCACCCCTCCACTTT; cdr3_aa: CAWSVGGLILVSPLHF; d_call: .; j_call: TRBJ1-6; v_call: TRBV30; clone_size: .
cdr3_nt: TGTGCCATCAGCGGACAGGGAACTAAGAACACTGAAGCTTTCTTT; cdr3_aa: CAISGQGTKNTEAFF; d_call: TRBD1; j_call: TRBJ1-1; v_call: TRBV10-3; clone_size: few
cdr3_nt: TGCAGCGTTGAATTTGCGAGCAACATTCAGTACTTC; cdr3_aa: CSVEFASNIQYF; d_call: .; j_call: TRBJ2-4; v_call: TRBV29-1; clone_size: .
cdr3_nt: TGTGCCAGCAGCGTAGGGTCGGGGGGCGAAGAGACCCAGTACTTC; cdr3_aa: CASSVGSGGEETQYF; d_call: .; j_call: TRBJ2-5; v_call: TRBV9; clone_size: .
cdr3_nt: TGTGCCAGCAGCCCAAAGCGGGGCTACAATGAGCAGTTCTTC; cdr3_aa: CASSPKRGYNEQFF; d_call: TRBD2; j_call: TRBJ2-1; v_call: TRBV6-5; clone_size: few
cdr3_nt: TGTGCCTGGAGTGCACACTCCTACGAGCAGTACTTC; cdr3_aa: CAWSAHSYEQYF; d_call: .; j_call: TRBJ2-7; v_call: TRBV30; clone_size: .
cdr3_nt: TGTGCCAGCAGCCCTGGAGTAAGTGGAAACACCATATATTTT; cdr3_aa: CASSPGVSGNTIYF; d_call: .; j_call: TRBJ1-3; v_call: TRBV9; clone_size: few
cdr3_nt: TGTGCCAGCAGTTCCCATGACAGGGGGCTATACAATGAGCAGTTCTTC; cdr3_aa: CASSSHDRGLYNEQFF; d_call: TRBD1; j_call: TRBJ2-1; v_call: TRBV25-1; clone_size: .
cdr3_nt: TGTGCCATCAGCCGACAGGCAGCAACTAATGAAAAACTGTTTTTT; cdr3_aa: CAISRQAATNEKLFF; d_call: .; j_call: TRBJ1-4; v_call: TRBV10-3; clone_size: few
cdr3_nt: TGCGCCAGCAGCTTAAGGACAGGGGACAATTCACCCCTCCACTTT; cdr3_aa: CASSLRTGDNSPLHF; d_call: TRBD1; j_call: TRBJ1-6; v_call: TRBV5-1; clone_size: .
cdr3_nt: TGTGCCTGGAGTGTACTTAGGGGACAATCTAACTATGGCTACACCTTC; cdr3_aa: CAWSVLRGQSNYGYTF; d_call: .; j_call: TRBJ1-2; v_call: TRBV30; clone_size: .
cdr3_nt: TGCGCCAGCAGCTTGTATGCGGAGAGCACCGGGGAGCTGTTTTTT; cdr3_aa: CASSLYAESTGELFF; d_call: .; j_call: TRBJ2-2; v_call: TRBV5-1; clone_size: .
cdr3_nt: TGTGCCAGCAGTTTAGACAGGGTTTCACCCCTCCACTTT; cdr3_aa: CASSLDRVSPLHF; d_call: TRBD1; j_call: TRBJ1-6; v_call: TRBV28; clone_size: .
cdr3_nt: TGTGCCGCCTGGGACAGGGCTAATGAAAAACTGTTTTTT; cdr3_aa: CAAWDRANEKLFF; d_call: TRBD1; j_call: TRBJ1-4; v_call: TRBV6-5; clone_size: .
cdr3_nt: TGTGCCAGCAGCTTCTTCGGGGGGACATCCAAAAACATTCAGTACTTC; cdr3_aa: CASSFFGGTSKNIQYF; d_call: .; j_call: TRBJ2-4; v_call: TRBV7-2; clone_size: .
cdr3_nt: TGTGCCAGCAGCCCCTTGGCGGGAGAAAGGTGGGAGCAGTACTTC; cdr3_aa: CASSPLAGERWEQYF; d_call: TRBD2; j_call: TRBJ2-7; v_call: TRBV6-6; clone_size: .
cdr3_nt: TGTGCCAGCAGTTCGACAGGGGGCGTCTATGGCTACACCTTC; cdr3_aa: CASSSTGGVYGYTF; d_call: TRBD1; j_call: TRBJ1-2; v_call: TRBV6-6; clone_size: .
cdr3_nt: TGTGCCAGTAGTATCTCGGGGGTCATGGGCCTCCACTTT; cdr3_aa: CASSISGVMGLHF; d_call: .; j_call: TRBJ1-6; v_call: TRBV19; clone_size: .
cdr3_nt: TGTGCCAGCAGTCCGACTAGCGGGGGGGATACGCAGTATTTT; cdr3_aa: CASSPTSGGDTQYF; d_call: TRBD2; j_call: TRBJ2-3; v_call: TRBV2; clone_size: .
cdr3_nt: TGTGCCAGCAGTGAGCAGGGCACTGAAGCTTTCTTT; cdr3_aa: CASSEQGTEAFF; d_call: .; j_call: TRBJ1-1; v_call: TRBV2; clone_size: .
cdr3_nt: TGTGCCAGCAGCGTAGCAGAGGGTTCGGTATACGAGCAGTACTTC; cdr3_aa: CASSVAEGSVYEQYF; d_call: .; j_call: TRBJ2-7; v_call: TRBV9; clone_size: .
cdr3_nt: TGTGCCAGCACGGACAGGGGACTCTACGAGCAGTACTTC; cdr3_aa: CASTDRGLYEQYF; d_call: TRBD1; j_call: TRBJ2-7; v_call: TRBV2; clone_size: .
cdr3_nt: TGTGCCAGCCGCGAGTGGAGGACCGGGGAGCTGTTTTTT; cdr3_aa: CASREWRTGELFF; d_call: .; j_call: TRBJ2-2; v_call: TRBV7-9; clone_size: .
cdr3_nt: TGTGCCAGCAGCTTAAGAGACGCGGACACTGAAGCTTTCTTT; cdr3_aa: CASSLRDADTEAFF; d_call: .; j_call: TRBJ1-1; v_call: TRBV7-9; clone_size: once
cdr3_nt: TGTGCCTGGAGTGCCATTAACTATGGCTACACCTTC; cdr3_aa: CAWSAINYGYTF; d_call: .; j_call: TRBJ1-2; v_call: TRBV30; clone_size: .
cdr3_nt: TGTGCCAGTAGTTACAGGGCAAACTATGGCTACACCTTC; cdr3_aa: CASSYRANYGYTF; d_call: .; j_call: TRBJ1-2; v_call: TRBV19; clone_size: .
cdr3_nt: TGTGCCAGCAGTTACAGCCTAGCGGGGGGGAACGAGCAGTACTTC; cdr3_aa: CASSYSLAGGNEQYF; d_call: TRBD2; j_call: TRBJ2-7; v_call: TRBV6-5; clone_size: .
cdr3_nt: TGTGCCATCAGTGAGTCGATGCAGCGGATTTTGCCCCAGCATTTT; cdr3_aa: CAISESMQRILPQHF; d_call: .; j_call: TRBJ1-5; v_call: TRBV10-3; clone_size: .
cdr3_nt: TGTGCCAGCAGTTTATCTCAGGGCCTACCCCAGCATTTT; cdr3_aa: CASSLSQGLPQHF; d_call: .; j_call: TRBJ1-5; v_call: TRBV27; clone_size: .
cdr3_nt: TGTGCCAGCAGCGTGGAGCGAGGCAGGGGGTCCTACGAGCAGTACTTC; cdr3_aa: CASSVERGRGSYEQYF; d_call: TRBD1; j_call: TRBJ2-7; v_call: TRBV9; clone_size: .
cdr3_nt: TGTGCCAGCAGTTCCGAGGAGGGATTTGGCAATCAGCCCCAGCATTTT; cdr3_aa: CASSSEEGFGNQPQHF; d_call: .; j_call: TRBJ1-5; v_call: TRBV28; clone_size: .
cdr3_nt: TGTGCCAGCAGCTTGGCCAAGGGGGCAATAGCCGGGGAGCTGTTTTTT; cdr3_aa: CASSLAKGAIAGELFF; d_call: TRBD1; j_call: TRBJ2-2; v_call: TRBV5-4; clone_size: few
cdr3_nt: TGTGCCAGCAGTTCCCCCGGGGGGGGGAGGGGGTATGGCTACACCTTC; cdr3_aa: CASSSPGGGRGYGYTF; d_call: .; j_call: TRBJ1-2; v_call: TRBV28; clone_size: .